This T cell receptor (beta chain) was documented in a study of response to subunit inactivated influenza vaccine. General study results and limits: Authors proposed each seasonal influenza vaccination draws in few new T cells.

This clonotype was counted at least ten times. Its antigen is undetermined. Germline V CDR1 and CDR2: DFQATT, SNEGSKA (reference sequence). CDR3 length: 12 residues. V was cut by 4 bases and J by 2 bases, with 7 bases left in between. TCRdb used MiXCR to reprocess the RT-PCR reads, holding one entry per CDR3 protein. The sample has about 610,000 distinct CDR3 sequences, 14% seen once. The receptor was isolated from a man aged 50 to 59 who received an inactivated influenza vaccine. The sequences come from PBMCs from blood, collected roughly 13 days after vaccination. The genes are TRBV20-1 and TRBJ2-3; no firm D call. The CDR3 DNA reads TGCAGTGCTATGGGGAACACAGATACGCAGTATTTT. Protein sequence: CSAMGNTDTQYF.